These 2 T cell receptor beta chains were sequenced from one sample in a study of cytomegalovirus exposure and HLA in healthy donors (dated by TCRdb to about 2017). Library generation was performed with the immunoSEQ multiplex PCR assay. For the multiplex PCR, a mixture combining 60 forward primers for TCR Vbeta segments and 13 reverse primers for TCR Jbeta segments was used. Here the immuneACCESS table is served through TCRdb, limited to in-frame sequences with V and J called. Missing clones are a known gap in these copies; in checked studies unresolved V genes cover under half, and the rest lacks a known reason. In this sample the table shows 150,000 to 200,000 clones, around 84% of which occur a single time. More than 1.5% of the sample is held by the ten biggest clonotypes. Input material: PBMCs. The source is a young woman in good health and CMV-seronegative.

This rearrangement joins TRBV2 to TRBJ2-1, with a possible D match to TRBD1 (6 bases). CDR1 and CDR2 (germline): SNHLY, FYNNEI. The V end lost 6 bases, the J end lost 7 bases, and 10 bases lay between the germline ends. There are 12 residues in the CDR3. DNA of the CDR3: TGTGCCAGCAGGGGGGCCGTGAATGAGCAGTTCTTC. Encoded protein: CASRGAVNEQFF.

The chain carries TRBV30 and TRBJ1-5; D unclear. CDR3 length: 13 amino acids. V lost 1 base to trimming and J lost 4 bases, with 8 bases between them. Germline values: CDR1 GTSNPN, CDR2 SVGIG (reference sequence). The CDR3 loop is CAWSDVRNQPQHF. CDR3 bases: TGTGCCTGGAGTGACGTTAGAAATCAGCCCCAGCATTTT.